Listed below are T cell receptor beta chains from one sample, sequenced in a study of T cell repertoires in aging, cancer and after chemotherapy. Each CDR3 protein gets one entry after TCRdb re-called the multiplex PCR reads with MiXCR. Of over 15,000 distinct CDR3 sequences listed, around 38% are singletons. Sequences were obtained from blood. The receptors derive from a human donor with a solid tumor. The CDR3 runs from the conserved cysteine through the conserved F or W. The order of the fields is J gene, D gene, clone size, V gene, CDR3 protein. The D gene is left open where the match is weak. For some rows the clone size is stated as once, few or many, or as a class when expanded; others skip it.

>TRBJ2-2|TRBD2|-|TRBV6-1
CASSRERGNGELFF
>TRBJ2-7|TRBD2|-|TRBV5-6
CASSIGTSETYEQYF
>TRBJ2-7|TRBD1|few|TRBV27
CASSLGQGASSRQYF
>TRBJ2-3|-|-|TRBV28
CASGTSARSTDTQYF
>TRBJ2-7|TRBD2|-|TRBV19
CASSIWGTSGYEQYF
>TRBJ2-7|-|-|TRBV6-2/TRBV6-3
CASSSLDYPYEQYF
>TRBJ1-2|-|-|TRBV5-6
CASSGGPYGYTF
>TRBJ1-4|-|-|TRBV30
CAWRTGGSGNEKLFF
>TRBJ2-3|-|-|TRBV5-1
CASNERSSTDTQYF
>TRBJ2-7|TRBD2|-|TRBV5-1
CASSLSRTSGATSYEQYF
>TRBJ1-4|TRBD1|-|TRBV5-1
CASSEGQNEKLFF
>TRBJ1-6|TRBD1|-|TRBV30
CACSGTGHDNSPLHF
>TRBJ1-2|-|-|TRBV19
CASSTLAGGYTF
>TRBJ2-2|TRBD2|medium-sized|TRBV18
CASSALAGANTGELFF
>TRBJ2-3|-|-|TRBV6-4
CASSGGWADTQYF
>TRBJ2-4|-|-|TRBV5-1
CASSIRSGGQTKNIQYF
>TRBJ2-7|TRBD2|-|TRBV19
CASWGPGLAGTYEQYF
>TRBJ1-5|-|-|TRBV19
CASSTPRNGQPQHF
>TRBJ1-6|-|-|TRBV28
CASSSEPKPLHF
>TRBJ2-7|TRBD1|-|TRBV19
CAIQGAGEQYF
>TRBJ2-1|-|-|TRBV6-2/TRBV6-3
CASSLTSTKQFF
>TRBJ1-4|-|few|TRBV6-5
CASSRQYEKLFF
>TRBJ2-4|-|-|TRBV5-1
CASSFFSAVGEAKNIQYF
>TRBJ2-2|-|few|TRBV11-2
CASSLMDLVGELFF
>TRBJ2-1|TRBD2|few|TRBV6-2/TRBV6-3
CASTPPAGGKNEQFF
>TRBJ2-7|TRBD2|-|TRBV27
CASNGPRAGGAYEQYF
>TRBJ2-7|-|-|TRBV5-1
CASSLGQLAYEQYF
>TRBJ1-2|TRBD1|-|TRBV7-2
CASSFEGAGYTF
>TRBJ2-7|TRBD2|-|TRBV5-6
CASSLAEASGRFFSYEQYF
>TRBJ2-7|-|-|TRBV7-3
CASSPDPASYEQYF
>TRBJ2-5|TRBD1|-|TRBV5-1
CASSLEGDRGGQETQYF
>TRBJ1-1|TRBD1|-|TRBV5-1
CASSTGDMNTEAFF
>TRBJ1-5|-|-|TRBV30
CAWSARTDQPQHF
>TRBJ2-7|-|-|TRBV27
CASSSQSGWTYEQYF
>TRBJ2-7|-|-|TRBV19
CASSIPWAGRGHTYEQYF
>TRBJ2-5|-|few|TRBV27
CASSSNRDSQETQYF
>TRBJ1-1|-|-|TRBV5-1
CASSGEVLTEAFF
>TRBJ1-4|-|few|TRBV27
CASSFGRGLEKLFF
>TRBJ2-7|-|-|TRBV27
CASSLKVDSWYEQYF
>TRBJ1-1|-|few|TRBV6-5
CASSYFQGGGTEAFF
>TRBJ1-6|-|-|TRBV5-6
CASSLAARSPLHF
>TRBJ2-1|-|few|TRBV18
CASSQTTYNEQFF
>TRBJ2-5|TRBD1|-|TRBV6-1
CASSVGTGGETQYF